This T cell receptor (beta chain) is from a study of T cell changes during pregnancy in multiple sclerosis. CDR3 length: 15 amino acids. V was clipped by 10 bases and J by 6 bases; unmatched bases: 13. The germline V gene encodes CDR1 SEHNR and CDR2 FQNEAQ (reference sequence). This table comes from immunoSEQ multiplex PCR, and its TCRdb copy is limited to in-frame clones, with some not included. This sample yields fewer than 45,000 clones, of which roughly 87% are seen a single time; 0.45% to 0.65% belongs to the top ten. This clone has only one observation. The chain links TRBV7-9 to TRBJ2-2, with 8 positions matching TRBD1. The source material was CD4+ T cells from peripheral blood mononuclear cells, sampled in the first trimester of pregnancy. The clonotype was recovered from a female donor with multiple sclerosis, enrolled in a pregnancy study. The CDR3 sequence is CATRLATGVSGELFF. For the CDR3, the DNA is TGTGCCACCCGTCTTGCGACAGGGGTATCCGGGGAGCTGTTTTTT.